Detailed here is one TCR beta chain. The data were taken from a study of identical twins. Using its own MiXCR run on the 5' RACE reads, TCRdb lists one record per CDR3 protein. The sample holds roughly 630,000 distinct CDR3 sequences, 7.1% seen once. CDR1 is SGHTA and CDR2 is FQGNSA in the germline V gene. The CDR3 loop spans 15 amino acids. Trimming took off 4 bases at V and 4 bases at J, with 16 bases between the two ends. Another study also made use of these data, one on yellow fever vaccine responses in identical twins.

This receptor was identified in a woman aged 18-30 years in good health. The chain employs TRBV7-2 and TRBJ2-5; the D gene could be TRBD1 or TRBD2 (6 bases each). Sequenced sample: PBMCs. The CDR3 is CASSSGGGISETQYF. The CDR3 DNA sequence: TGTGCCAGCAGCTCCGGGGGCGGTATATCAGAGACCCAGTACTTC.